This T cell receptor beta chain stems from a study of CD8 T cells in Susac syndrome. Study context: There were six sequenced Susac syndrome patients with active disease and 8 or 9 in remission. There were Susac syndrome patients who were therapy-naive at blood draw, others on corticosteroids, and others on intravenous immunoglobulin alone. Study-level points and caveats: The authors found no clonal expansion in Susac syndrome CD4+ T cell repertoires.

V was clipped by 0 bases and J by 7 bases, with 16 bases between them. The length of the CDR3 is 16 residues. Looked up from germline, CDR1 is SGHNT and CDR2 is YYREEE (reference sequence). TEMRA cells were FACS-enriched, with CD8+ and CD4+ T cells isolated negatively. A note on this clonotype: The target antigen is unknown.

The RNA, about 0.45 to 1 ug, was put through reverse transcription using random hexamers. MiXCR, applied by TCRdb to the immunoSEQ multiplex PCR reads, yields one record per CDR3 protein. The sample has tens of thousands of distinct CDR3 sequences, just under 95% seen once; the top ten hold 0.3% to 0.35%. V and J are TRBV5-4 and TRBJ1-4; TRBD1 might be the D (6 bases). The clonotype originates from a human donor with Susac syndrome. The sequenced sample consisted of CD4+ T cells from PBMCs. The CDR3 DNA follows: TGTGCCAGCAGCTTGGAGGGGGGGGCGATGGGTGAAAAACTGTTTTTT. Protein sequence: CASSLEGGAMGEKLFF.